The 3 T cell receptor beta chains given below trace back to one sample, sequenced in a study of Ad26.COV2.S vaccination and SARS-CoV-2 variants. Measured with immunoSEQ multiplex PCR; TCRdb has only the in-frame clones, and not every one. The table has a few hundred thousand clones, under 90% seen once. Treatment denoted: approximately 18 received Ad26.COV2.S at low or high dose, single or two shots; five or six received placebo; per-sample allocation not given. Samples analyzed were those drawn on day 63 after the first vaccine or placebo injection. Here the sequenced sample was peripheral blood, taken in a trial of Ad26.COV2.S vaccine versus placebo. All receptors come from a person aged 18-65 years who received the Ad26.COV2.S COVID-19 vaccine or a placebo.

This chain joins TRBV10-1 and TRBJ2-1; TRBD2 is a possible D gene (5 bases). Trimming took off 8 bases at V and 7 bases at J, with 18 bases between the two ends. In germline, CDR1 is WNHNN, CDR2 SYGVQD (reference sequence). This CDR3 is 14 amino acids long. The CDR3 DNA sequence: TGCGCCAGCGCTTTCGGAGGTAGCACGAATGAGCAGTTCTTC. Translated, it gives CASAFGGSTNEQFF.

The chain couples TRBV27 to TRBJ1-3, with 7 positions matching TRBD1. V gave up 5 bases and J gave up 4 bases; unmatched junction bases: 11. The germline V gene encodes CDR1 MNHEY and CDR2 SMNVEV (reference sequence). This CDR3 is 16 amino acids long. CDR3 loop: CASSTRQGLRGNTIYF. CDR3 in DNA: TGTGCCAGCAGTACCCGACAGGGCTTGAGGGGAAACACCATATATTTT.

The chain combines TRBV5-1 with TRBJ1-4; D not certain. CDR1 is SGHRS, CDR2 YFSETQ, per germline. V lost 0 bases and J 8 bases, leaving 17 bases between the germline ends. CDR3 length: 16 residues. CDR3 protein: CASSLGGASGEEKLFF. CDR3 nucleotides: TGCGCCAGCAGCTTGGGAGGTGCCTCGGGAGAGGAAAAACTGTTTTTT.